Shown below are 8 T cell receptor beta chains from a single sample sequenced in a study of PD-L1 blockade in urothelial cancer. The table came from immunoSEQ multiplex PCR; TCRdb's copy has only in-frame clones and leaves some out. The table includes tens of thousands of clones, roughly 90% detected once. The sample consisted of PBMCs, taken around atezolizumab (anti-PD-L1) treatment. These receptors originate from a man aged 55-75 years with urothelial cancer.

This chain uses TRBV7-3 with TRBJ1-2; 7 bases map to TRBD1. The CDR3 loop spans 14 amino acids. CDR1 is SGHTA, CDR2 FQGTGA, per germline. V trimming: 6 bases; J trimming: 3 bases; junction bases outside the gene matches: 7. The CDR3 nucleotides read TGTGCCAGCAGTTTGACAGGGAATGACTATGGCTACACCTTC. Residues: CASSLTGNDYGYTF.

A single count supports this clone. CDR3 nucleotide sequence: TGTGCCAGCAGTCGGGAGGACGGGACAGGGGATCAGCCCCAGCATTTT. It yields the protein CASSREDGTGDQPQHF. This chain links TRBV6-6 with TRBJ1-5; 10 bases fit TRBD1. The V gene end was trimmed by 5 bases and the J gene end by 5 bases; junction bases not matched to a gene: 9. Germline values: CDR1 MNHNY, CDR2 SVGAGI (reference sequence). The CDR3 has 16 amino acids.

The CDR3 bases are TGTGCCAGCTCCCCTCGGGCGGGAGAGGGAATGAACACTGAAGCTTTCTTT. Protein: CASSPRAGEGMNTEAFF. V usage is TRBV18 and J usage is TRBJ1-1; no clear D gene. Deletions cut 6 bases from V and 0 bases from J, with 20 bases between. This CDR3 region has 17 residues. Germline V gives CDR1 KGHSH, CDR2 LQKENI.

The chain uses TRBV5-6 and TRBJ2-1; 13 bases match TRBD2. CDR1 SGHDT and CDR2 YYEEEE come from the germline V gene. This CDR3 is 14 amino acids long. J was trimmed by 10 bases and V by 4 bases; bases with no gene match: 5. DNA of the CDR3: TGTGCCAGCAGCCTGGGACTAGCGGGGACGGAGCAGTTCTTC. Its protein is CASSLGLAGTEQFF.

This clone came up once. The genes are TRBV30 and TRBJ2-1, with D tentatively TRBD2 (6 bases). The germline gives CDR1 GTSNPN, CDR2 SVGIG (reference sequence). The CDR3 runs 15 residues. V was shortened by 0 bases and J by 9 bases, with 18 bases between the two germline ends. Written as DNA, the CDR3 is TGTGCCTGGAGTGTAGGACTACCGAGTTTGAGTGAGCAGTTCTTC. This sequence encodes CAWSVGLPSLSEQFF.

V gene TRBV29-1 combines with J gene TRBJ2-5; D ambiguous. Germline-derived CDR1 and CDR2 are SQVTM and ANQGSEA. V lost 4 bases and J 7 bases, leaving 7 bases between the germline ends. CDR3 length: 10 amino acids. The CDR3 DNA reads as TGCAGCGTTGTCTCAGGGACCCAGTACTTC. As protein: CSVVSGTQYF.

The J gene is TRBJ1-2, the V gene TRBV5-6; D gene unclear. Germline CDR1 SGHDT, CDR2 YYEEEE. V lost 4 bases, J lost 3 bases, and 7 bases lay in between. The CDR3 is made up of 12 amino acids. The CDR3 sequence: CASSPGDYGYTF. In nucleotides, the CDR3 is TGTGCCAGCAGCCCCGGAGACTATGGCTACACCTTC.

The chain is built from TRBV29-1 and TRBJ2-3; 10 nucleotides line up with TRBD2. The CDR3 consists of 16 residues. Germline trimming cut 7 bases from V and 2 bases from J; bases unmatched to any gene: 12. Germline CDR1 and CDR2: SQVTM and ANQGSEA. CDR3 amino acids: CSADPGLADNTDTQYF. CDR3 bases: TGCAGCGCTGACCCCGGACTAGCGGATAACACAGATACGCAGTATTTT.